The 4 T cell receptor beta chains below were found in one sample sequenced in a study of siplizumab effects on memory and regulatory T cells. Data came from immunoSEQ multiplex PCR; TCRdb stores just in-frame clones and leaves some out. The repertoire consists of about 68,000 clones, with approximately 93% occurring once and the leading ten covering around 5%. The sequencing input was CD8+ T cells sorted from blood. The source of these receptors is a human donor in good health.

The chain joins TRBV27 to TRBJ1-5; no clear D. The CDR3 covers 14 residues. The V and J ends lost 5 bases and 5 bases respectively, with 13 bases between them. Germline V gene lookup returns CDR1 MNHEY and CDR2 SMNVEV (reference sequence). Here the CDR3 DNA reads TGTGCCAGCAGTGCAACGGATCCACATCAGCCCCAGCATTTT. Protein sequence: CASSATDPHQPQHF.

The chain is built from TRBV13 and TRBJ2-2, with D hard to call. This CDR3 has 13 amino acids. V lost 0 bases and J lost 7, with 6 bases in between. Germline loops: CDR1 PRHDT, CDR2 FYEKMQ (reference sequence). The CDR3 nucleotides are TGTGCCAGCAGCTTAGGTATAAACGGGGAGCTGTTTTTT. As protein: CASSLGINGELFF.

This rearrangement joins TRBV29-1 to TRBJ2-7; the match to TRBD2 covers 7 bases. Germline V gene lookup returns CDR1 SQVTM and CDR2 ANQGSEA. The CDR3 is 13 amino acids. Trimming at V came to 3 bases and at J to 5 bases, leaving 7 bases not matched to a gene. The chain's CDR3 is CSVEGGDFDEQYF. The CDR3 DNA follows: TGCAGCGTTGAGGGGGGGGACTTTGACGAGCAGTACTTC.

This sequence joins TRBV4-2 and TRBJ2-1; D is perhaps TRBD1 (5 bases). CDR1 LGHNA and CDR2 YNFKEQ come from the germline V gene. Trimming removed 0 bases from V and 6 bases from J, with 15 bases in between. The CDR3 runs 16 residues. Here the CDR3 DNA reads TGTGCCAGCAGCCAAGATCCCGGGCAGGGTTTCAATGAGCAGTTCTTC. This sequence encodes CASSQDPGQGFNEQFF.